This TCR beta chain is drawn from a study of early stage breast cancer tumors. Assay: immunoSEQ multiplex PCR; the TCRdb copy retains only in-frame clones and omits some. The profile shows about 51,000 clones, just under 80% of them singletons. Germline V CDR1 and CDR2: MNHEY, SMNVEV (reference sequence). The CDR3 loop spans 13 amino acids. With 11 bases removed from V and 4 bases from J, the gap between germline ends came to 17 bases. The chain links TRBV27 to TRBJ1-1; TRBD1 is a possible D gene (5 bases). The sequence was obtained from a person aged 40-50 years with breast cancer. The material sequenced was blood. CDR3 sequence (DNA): TGTGCCTCCTTTCGTCCCGGGGGCACTGAAGCTTTCTTT. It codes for CASFRPGGTEAFF.